Detailed here is one T cell receptor beta chain. Patients from Seattle were sampled longitudinally, starting during active infection. V was trimmed by 5 bases and J by 2 bases, leaving 9 bases between them. Germline CDR1 reads SGHTA; CDR2 reads FQGNSA. The CDR3 covers 13 residues. The entry originates in a study of blood T cell repertoires in COVID-19. As handled by the study authors: Estimation of nucleated cell counts relied on the amplification of reference gene primers. Assay: immunoSEQ multiplex PCR; the TCRdb copy retains only in-frame clones and omits some. V and J calls and clone size come straight from that table; D and trimming were deduced from the DNA. The table records 350,000 or so clones, over 75% of them present only once.

The chain carries TRBV7-2 and TRBJ1-1, with a possible D match to TRBD1 (6 bases). This sequence originates from a woman under 40 with COVID-19, enrolled during active disease. The specimen was peripheral blood. This CDR3 reads CASSGQQNTEAFF. CDR3 sequence (DNA): TGTGCCAGCAGCGGACAGCAAAACACTGAAGCTTTCTTT. Full variable domain (missing parts from reference TRBV7-2 and TRBJ1-1): GAGVSQSPSNKVTEKGKDVELRCDPISGHTALYWYRQSLGQGLEFLIYFQGNSAPDKSGLPSDRFSAERTGGSVSTLTIQRTQQEDSAVYLCASSGQQNTEAFFGQGTRLTVV.